This is a list of T cell receptor beta chains from one sample in a study of blood T cell repertoires in COVID-19. Sequencing was performed with immunoSEQ multiplex PCR; in TCRdb, only in-frame clones are kept and a portion is missing. The table includes some 390,000 clones, roughly nine tenths detected once. Sequencing was done on a sample of PBMCs or T cells enriched from blood (not recorded which). The source of these receptors is a woman aged 25-40 years who had recovered from COVID-19. Both conserved end residues are part of each CDR3. D genes are given only for firm matches. Clone size is not always given. Where it is, it says once, few, many or a class for expanded clones.

V	size	D	J	CDR3	DNA
TRBV2	NA	NA	TRBJ1-3	CASSDDSPLIGNTIYF	TGTGCCAGCAGCGATGACAGCCCTTTGATTGGAAACACCATATATTTT
TRBV13	NA	TRBD1	TRBJ2-7	CASSRDRATYEQYF	TGTGCCAGCAGCCGGGACAGGGCCACCTACGAGCAGTACTTC
TRBV27	NA	NA	TRBJ1-6	CASNDGGSPLHF	TGTGCCAGCAACGACGGGGGTTCACCCCTCCACTTT
TRBV6-5	NA	NA	TRBJ1-3	CASSPIIGLGNTIYF	TGTGCCAGCAGTCCCATTATTGGACTTGGAAACACCATATATTTT
TRBV9	NA	NA	TRBJ2-2	CASSPPQARANTGELFF	TGTGCCAGCAGCCCACCCCAGGCGAGAGCGAACACCGGGGAGCTGTTTTTT
TRBV15	NA	NA	TRBJ2-5	CATSRERLEETQYF	TGTGCCACCAGCAGAGAGAGGTTAGAAGAGACCCAGTACTTC
TRBV7-8	NA	NA	TRBJ2-1	CASSLGGVERWTIEQFF	TGTGCCAGCAGCTTAGGGGGAGTGGAGCGGTGGACTATTGAGCAGTTCTTC
TRBV10-3	NA	NA	TRBJ1-1	CAIEIEPNTEAFF	TGTGCCATCGAGATTGAACCGAACACTGAAGCTTTCTTT
TRBV4-2	NA	TRBD1	TRBJ1-2	CASSQKAGTDTNYGYTF	TGTGCCAGCAGCCAAAAAGCCGGGACAGATACTAACTATGGCTACACCTTC
TRBV6-5	NA	TRBD1	TRBJ1-6	CASSSTGGTSPLHF	TGTGCCAGCAGTTCAACAGGGGGCACTTCACCCCTCCACTTT
TRBV30	NA	NA	TRBJ1-1	CAWSRETEAFF	TGTGCCTGGAGTCGTGAGACTGAAGCTTTCTTT
TRBV9	NA	TRBD2	TRBJ2-3	CASTLGLAEGGDTQYF	TGTGCCAGCACCCTCGGTCTAGCGGAAGGCGGAGATACGCAGTATTTT
TRBV4-2	NA	TRBD1	TRBJ1-2	CASSQAGTGDGYTF	TGTGCCAGCAGCCAAGCCGGGACAGGGGACGGCTACACCTTC
TRBV5-1	few	TRBD1	TRBJ2-7	CASSQGEIISYEQYF	TGCGCCAGCAGCCAGGGGGAAATAATCTCCTACGAGCAGTACTTC
TRBV6-5	NA	TRBD1	TRBJ1-1	CASRTDRARAFF	TGTGCCAGCAGGACCGACAGGGCTCGGGCTTTCTTT
TRBV30	NA	NA	TRBJ1-2	CAWDRNNYGYTF	TGTGCCTGGGACAGAAATAACTATGGCTACACCTTC
TRBV11-2	NA	NA	TRBJ2-5	CASSLAPGGQETQYF	TGTGCCAGCAGCTTAGCACCCGGGGGACAAGAGACCCAGTACTTC
TRBV6-5	NA	NA	TRBJ1-5	CASSLQGNQPQHF	TGTGCCAGCAGCCTACAGGGAAATCAGCCCCAGCATTTT
TRBV14	NA	TRBD1	TRBJ2-2	CASSHNLRGLLSTGELFF	TGTGCCAGCAGCCACAACCTTAGGGGGCTTTTATCCACCGGGGAGCTGTTTTTT
TRBV10-1	NA	TRBD1	TRBJ1-2	CPRGQGSGYTF	TGCCCCCGGGGACAGGGGTCTGGCTACACCTTC
TRBV15	NA	TRBD2	TRBJ2-3	CATNTDGLAGGDTQYF	TGTGCCACCAATACTGATGGACTAGCGGGGGGTGATACGCAGTATTTT
TRBV2	NA	NA	TRBJ2-7	CASLKTGPYEQYF	TGTGCCAGCTTAAAGACAGGCCCTTACGAGCAGTACTTC
TRBV2	NA	TRBD2	TRBJ2-7	CASTGLAGPYEQYF	TGTGCCAGCACGGGACTAGCGGGGCCCTACGAGCAGTACTTC
TRBV2	NA	NA	TRBJ2-7	CASSETAYYEQYF	TGTGCCAGCAGTGAAACAGCCTACTACGAGCAGTACTTC
TRBV5-1	NA	NA	TRBJ1-4	CASSLERATNEKLFF	TGCGCCAGCAGCTTGGAACGAGCAACTAATGAAAAACTGTTTTTT
TRBV5-4	NA	TRBD1	TRBJ1-6	CASSLVDQTGYNSPLHF	TGTGCCAGCAGCTTGGTCGACCAGACAGGGTATAATTCACCCCTCCACTTT
TRBV4-2	NA	TRBD1	TRBJ2-7	CASSQGQGAYEQYF	TGTGCCAGCAGCCAGGGACAGGGGGCCTACGAGCAGTACTTC
TRBV28	NA	NA	TRBJ1-1	CASSETGSGTEAFF	TGTGCCAGCAGTGAGACAGGTTCGGGCACTGAAGCTTTCTTT
TRBV2	NA	TRBD1	TRBJ1-5	CASSLGAGGNQPQHF	TGTGCCAGCAGTCTTGGGGCAGGGGGAAATCAGCCCCAGCATTTT
TRBV11-1	NA	TRBD2	TRBJ2-7	CASSLRLASYEQYF	TGTGCCAGCAGCTTACGACTAGCTAGCTACGAGCAGTACTTC
TRBV3-1/TRBV3-2	NA	TRBD2	TRBJ2-7	CASSHHSGINSYEQYF	TGTGCCAGCAGCCACCATAGCGGGATAAACTCCTACGAGCAGTACTTC
TRBV12-3/TRBV12-4	NA	NA	TRBJ1-2	CASTIVEEGYTF	TGTGCCAGCACCATCGTCGAGGAAGGCTACACCTTC
TRBV6-5	NA	NA	TRBJ2-1	CASTALAPRNEQFF	TGTGCCAGCACGGCACTAGCCCCCCGGAATGAGCAGTTCTTC
TRBV16	few	TRBD1	TRBJ2-7	CASSQDRVYEQYF	TGTGCCAGCAGCCAAGACAGGGTTTACGAGCAGTACTTC
TRBV19	NA	TRBD1	TRBJ1-2	CASSGSGQKTSYGYTF	TGTGCCAGTAGTGGGTCGGGACAGAAAACCTCCTATGGCTACACCTTC
TRBV9	NA	TRBD2	TRBJ2-5	CASSVGLAGVGQETQYF	TGTGCCAGCAGCGTCGGACTAGCGGGAGTGGGTCAAGAGACCCAGTACTTC
TRBV3-1/TRBV3-2	NA	TRBD2	TRBJ2-1	CASSQGGRVYNEQFF	TGTGCCAGCAGCCAAGGCGGGAGGGTCTACAATGAGCAGTTCTTC
TRBV4-2	NA	TRBD2	TRBJ2-5	CASSPILAGGPSETQYF	TGTGCCAGCAGCCCGATCTTAGCGGGAGGGCCTAGCGAGACCCAGTACTTC
TRBV19	NA	NA	TRBJ2-3	CASSMGAQPTDTQYF	TGTGCCAGTAGTATGGGAGCCCAGCCCACAGATACGCAGTATTTT
TRBV4-1	NA	NA	TRBJ2-1	CASSQLLYNEQFF	TGCGCCAGCAGCCAACTTCTCTACAATGAGCAGTTCTTC
TRBV9	NA	NA	TRBJ2-7	CASSEGAGLGEQYF	TGTGCCAGCAGTGAGGGGGCGGGACTCGGCGAGCAGTACTTC
TRBV11-2	once	TRBD2	TRBJ2-7	CASSLASLAGGPGEQYF	TGTGCCAGCAGCTTAGCCTCTCTGGCGGGAGGACCGGGGGAGCAGTACTTC
TRBV28	NA	TRBD2	TRBJ2-7	CASSLGLAGSYEQYF	TGTGCCAGCAGTTTAGGACTAGCGGGTTCCTACGAGCAGTACTTC
TRBV19	NA	TRBD1	TRBJ2-6	CATTGGGANVLTF	TGTGCCACTACAGGGGGTGGGGCCAACGTCCTGACTTTC
TRBV11-2	NA	TRBD1	TRBJ2-7	CASSPGDSGAYEQYF	TGTGCCAGCAGCCCCGGGGACAGCGGAGCCTACGAGCAGTACTTC
TRBV11-3	NA	TRBD2	TRBJ2-3	CASSLESGGASTDTQYF	TGTGCCAGCAGCTTAGAAAGCGGGGGGGCGAGCACAGATACGCAGTATTTT
TRBV4-1	NA	TRBD1	TRBJ2-7	CASSLGRQGSYEQYF	TGCGCCAGCAGCCTCGGACGACAGGGCTCCTACGAGCAGTACTTC
TRBV12-3/TRBV12-4	NA	NA	TRBJ1-2	CASSLRGGYTF	TGTGCCAGCAGTTTACGGGGGGGCTACACCTTC